The clone carrying this T cell receptor beta chain came up once. The antigen remains undetermined. The data stem from a study of graft-versus-host responses after intestinal transplantation. Across the whole study: Transplants were multivisceral, liver-intestinal, or isolated intestinal. Every transplant recipient was induced with anti-thymocyte globulin, then maintained on tacrolimus and steroids for roughly 3 years. Points from the study as a whole: Some patients had graft-donor T cell macrochimerism, and their allografts showed high graft-versus-host to host-versus-graft clonal ratios. Ileal or blood samples showed some GvH clones first, and such clones were also found in recipient marrow.

Some clones are missing from TCRdb's copy, which holds only in-frame ones; the method was immunoSEQ multiplex PCR. The sample includes just under 90,000 clones, under 85% of them seen just once. This sequence originates from a human donor who received an intestinal transplant. Sequenced material: unstimulated CD8+ T cells sorted from spleen or lymph node cells, taken before intestinal transplant.

The CDR3 nucleotides are TGTGCCAGCAGCTTAGCAGGACAGCTTCACTACGAGCAGTACTTC. Translating gives CASSLAGQLHYEQYF. The chain links TRBV28 to TRBJ2-7, with a possible D match to TRBD1 (6 bases). The CDR3 totals 15 residues. Germline CDR1 and CDR2: MDHEN and SYDVKM. V lost 6 bases to trimming and J lost 3 bases, with 18 bases between them.